Shown below are 3 T cell receptor beta chains from a single sample sequenced in a study of shared clonotypes between healthy human individuals. Assay used: immunoSEQ multiplex PCR; TCRdb lists only in-frame clones, some missing. The profile shows around 1.9 million clones, approximately 94% of them singletons. The naive CD8 population came from CD45RO-negative cells selected for CCR7, without terminally differentiated effector memory CD45RA+ cells. The sequenced sample consisted of naive CD8+ T cells from PBMCs. The origin of the receptors is a man younger than 35 in good health. Some clones in this sample may be carry-over from other donors' samples.

The CDR3 here is CARSPGLAVGGEQFF. The CDR3 DNA reads TGTGCCAGAAGCCCGGGACTAGCGGTTGGGGGCGAGCAGTTCTTC. The chain employs TRBV5-3 and TRBJ2-1; 11 bases fit TRBD2. TRBV5-3 is labeled an ORF, and its function is uncertain. This CDR3 is built from 15 residues. The trim removed 4 bases at V and 10 bases at J, leaving 10 bases unmatched.

About this clone itself: Other DNA variants within this sample encode the same CDR3. The chain has TRBV7-9 and TRBJ2-7, with D possibly matching TRBD1 (6 bases). Germline V gives CDR1 SEHNR, CDR2 FQNEAQ (reference sequence). This CDR3 has 13 amino acids. V was pared by 3 bases and J by 1 base, with 7 bases between. The CDR3 reads CASSLDSSYEQYF. In DNA form, the CDR3 reads TGTGCCAGCAGCTTGGACAGTTCCTACGAGCAGTACTTC.

This chain connects TRBV27 to TRBJ2-3, with D perhaps given as TRBD1 or TRBD2 (5 bases each). Trimming removed 5 bases at V and 0 bases at J, with 9 bases between. The V gene's germline CDR1 is MNHEY and CDR2 SMNVEV (reference sequence). This CDR3 is built from 14 residues. CDR3 region: CASSGTVSTDTQYF. The CDR3 DNA reads TGTGCCAGCAGTGGGACGGTTAGCACAGATACGCAGTATTTT.